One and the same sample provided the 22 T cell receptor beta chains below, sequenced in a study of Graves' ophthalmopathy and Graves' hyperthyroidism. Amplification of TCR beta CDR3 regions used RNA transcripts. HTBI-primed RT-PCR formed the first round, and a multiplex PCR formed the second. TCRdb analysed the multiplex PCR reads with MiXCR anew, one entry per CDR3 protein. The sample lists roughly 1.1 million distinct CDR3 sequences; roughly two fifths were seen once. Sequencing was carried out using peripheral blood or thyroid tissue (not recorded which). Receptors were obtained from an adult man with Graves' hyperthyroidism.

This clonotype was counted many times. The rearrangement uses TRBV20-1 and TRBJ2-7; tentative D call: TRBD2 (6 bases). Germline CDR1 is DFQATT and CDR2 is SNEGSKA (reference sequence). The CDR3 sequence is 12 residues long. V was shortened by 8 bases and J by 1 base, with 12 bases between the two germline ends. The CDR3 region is CSPRGGSYEQYF. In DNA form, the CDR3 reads TGCAGTCCCCGTGGGGGGTCCTACGAGCAGTACTTC.

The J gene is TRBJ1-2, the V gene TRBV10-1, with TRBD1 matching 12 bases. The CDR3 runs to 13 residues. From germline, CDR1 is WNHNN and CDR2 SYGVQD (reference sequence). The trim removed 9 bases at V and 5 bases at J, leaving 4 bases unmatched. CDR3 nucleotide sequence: TGCGCCAGGCCGGGACAGGGGGCTTATGGCTACACCTTC. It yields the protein CARPGQGAYGYTF.

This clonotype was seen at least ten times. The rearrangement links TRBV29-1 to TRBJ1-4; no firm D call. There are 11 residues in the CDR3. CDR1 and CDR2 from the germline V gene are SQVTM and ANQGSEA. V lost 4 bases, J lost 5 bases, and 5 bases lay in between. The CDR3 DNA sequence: TGCAGCGTTGCGCGGAATGAAAAACTGTTTTTT. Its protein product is CSVARNEKLFF.

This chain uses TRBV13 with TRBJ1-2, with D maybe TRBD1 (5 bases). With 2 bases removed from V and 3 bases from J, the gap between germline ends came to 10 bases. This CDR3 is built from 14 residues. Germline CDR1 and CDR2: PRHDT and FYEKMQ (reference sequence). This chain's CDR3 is CASSLRGWDYGYTF. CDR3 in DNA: TGTGCCAGCAGCTTAAGGGGTTGGGACTATGGCTACACCTTC.

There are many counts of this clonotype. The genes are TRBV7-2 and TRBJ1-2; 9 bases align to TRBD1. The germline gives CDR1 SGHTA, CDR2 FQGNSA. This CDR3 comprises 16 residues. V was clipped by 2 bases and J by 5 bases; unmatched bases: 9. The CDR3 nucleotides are TGTGCCAGCAGCTTATTCCCTTCCGGGACAGGGTATGGCTACACCTTC. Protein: CASSLFPSGTGYGYTF. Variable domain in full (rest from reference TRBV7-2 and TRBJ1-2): GAGVSQSPSNKVTEKGKDVELRCDPISGHTALYWYRQSLGQGLEFLIYFQGNSAPDKSGLPSDRFSAERTGGSVSTLTIQRTQQEDSAVYLCASSLFPSGTGYGYTFGSGTRLTVV.

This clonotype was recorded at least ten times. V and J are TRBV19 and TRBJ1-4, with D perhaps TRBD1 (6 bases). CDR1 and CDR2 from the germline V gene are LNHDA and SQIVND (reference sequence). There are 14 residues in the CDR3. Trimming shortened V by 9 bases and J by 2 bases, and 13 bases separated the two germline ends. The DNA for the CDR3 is TGTGCCAGCGCTACAGGGACGACTAATGAAAAACTGTTTTTT. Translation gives CASATGTTNEKLFF.

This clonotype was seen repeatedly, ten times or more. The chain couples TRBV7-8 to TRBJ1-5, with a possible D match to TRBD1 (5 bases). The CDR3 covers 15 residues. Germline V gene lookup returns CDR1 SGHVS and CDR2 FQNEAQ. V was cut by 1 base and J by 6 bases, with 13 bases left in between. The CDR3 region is CASSLGGGLGQPQHF. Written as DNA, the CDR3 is TGTGCCAGCAGCTTAGGTGGGGGACTGGGTCAGCCCCAGCATTTT.

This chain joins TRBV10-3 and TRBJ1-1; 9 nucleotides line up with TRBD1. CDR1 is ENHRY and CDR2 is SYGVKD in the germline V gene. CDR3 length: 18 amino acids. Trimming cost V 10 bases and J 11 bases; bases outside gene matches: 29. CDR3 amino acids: CASASGPGQGESAGVAFF. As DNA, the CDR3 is TGTGCCAGTGCCTCAGGGCCGGGACAGGGCGAATCAGCGGGTGTGGCTTTCTTT.

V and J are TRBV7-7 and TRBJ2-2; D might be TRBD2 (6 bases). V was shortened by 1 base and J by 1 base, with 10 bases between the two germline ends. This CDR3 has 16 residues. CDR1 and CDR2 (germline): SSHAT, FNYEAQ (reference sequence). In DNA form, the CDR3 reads TGTGCCAGCAGCTTAGATCTTAGCGGGAACACCGGGGAGCTGTTTTTT. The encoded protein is CASSLDLSGNTGELFF. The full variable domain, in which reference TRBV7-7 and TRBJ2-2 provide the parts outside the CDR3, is GAGVSQSPRYKVTKRGQDVTLRCDPISSHATLYWYQQALGQGPEFLTYFNYEAQPDKSGLPSDRFSAERPEGSISTLTIQRTEQRDSAMYRCASSLDLSGNTGELFFGEGSRLTVL.

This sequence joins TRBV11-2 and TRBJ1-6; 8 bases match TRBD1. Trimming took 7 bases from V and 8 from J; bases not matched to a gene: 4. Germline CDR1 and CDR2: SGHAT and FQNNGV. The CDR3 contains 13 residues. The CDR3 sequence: CASNTQGDSPLHF. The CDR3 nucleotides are TGTGCCAGCAACACACAGGGGGATTCACCCCTCCACTTT.

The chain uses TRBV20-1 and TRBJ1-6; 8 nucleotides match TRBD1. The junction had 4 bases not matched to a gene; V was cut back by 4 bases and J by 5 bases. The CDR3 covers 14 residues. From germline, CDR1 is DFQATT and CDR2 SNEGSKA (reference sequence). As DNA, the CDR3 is TGCAGTGCTAACGGACAGGGAGATAATTCACCCCTCCACTTT. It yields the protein CSANGQGDNSPLHF.

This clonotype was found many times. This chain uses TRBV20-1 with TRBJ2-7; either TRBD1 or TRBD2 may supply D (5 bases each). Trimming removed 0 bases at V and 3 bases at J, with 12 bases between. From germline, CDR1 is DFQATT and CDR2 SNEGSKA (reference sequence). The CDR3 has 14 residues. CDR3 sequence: CSARDEGHFYEQYF. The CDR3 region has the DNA TGCAGTGCTAGAGATGAGGGGCATTTCTACGAGCAGTACTTC.

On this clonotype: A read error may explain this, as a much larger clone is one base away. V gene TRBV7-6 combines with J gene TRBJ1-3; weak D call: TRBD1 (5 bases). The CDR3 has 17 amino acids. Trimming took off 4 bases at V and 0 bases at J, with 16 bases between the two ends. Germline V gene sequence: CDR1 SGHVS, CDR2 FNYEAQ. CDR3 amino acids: CASSSAGRTSSGNTIYF. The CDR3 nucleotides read TGTGCCAGCAGCTCAGCAGGGCGCACGTCCTCTGGAAACACCATATATTTT.

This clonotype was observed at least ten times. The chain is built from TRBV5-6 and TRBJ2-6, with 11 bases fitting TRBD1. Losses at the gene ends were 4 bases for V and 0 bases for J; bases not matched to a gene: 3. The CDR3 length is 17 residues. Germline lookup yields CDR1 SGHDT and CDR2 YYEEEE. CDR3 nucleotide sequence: TGTGCCAGCAGCCCCGGACAGGGGGCCTCTGGGGCCAACGTCCTGACTTTC. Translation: CASSPGQGASGANVLTF. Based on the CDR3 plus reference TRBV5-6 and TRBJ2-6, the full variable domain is DAGVTQSPTHLIKTRGQQVTLRCSPKSGHDTVSWYQQALGQGPQFIFQYYEEEERQRGNFPDRFSGHQFPNYSSELNVNALLLGDSALYLCASSPGQGASGANVLTFGAGSRLTVL.

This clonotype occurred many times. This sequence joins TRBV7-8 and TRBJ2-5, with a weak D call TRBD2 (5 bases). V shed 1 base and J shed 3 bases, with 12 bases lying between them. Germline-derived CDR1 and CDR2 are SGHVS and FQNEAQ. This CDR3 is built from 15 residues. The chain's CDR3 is CASSLGETTKETQYF. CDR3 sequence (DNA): TGTGCCAGCAGCTTAGGGGAGACAACCAAAGAGACCCAGTACTTC.

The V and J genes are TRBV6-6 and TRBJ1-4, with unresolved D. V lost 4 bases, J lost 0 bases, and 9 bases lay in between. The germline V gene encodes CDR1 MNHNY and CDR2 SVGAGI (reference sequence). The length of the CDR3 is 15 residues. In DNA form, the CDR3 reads TGTGCCAGCAGTTCGCAGGTTGCAACTAATGAAAAACTGTTTTTT. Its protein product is CASSSQVATNEKLFF.

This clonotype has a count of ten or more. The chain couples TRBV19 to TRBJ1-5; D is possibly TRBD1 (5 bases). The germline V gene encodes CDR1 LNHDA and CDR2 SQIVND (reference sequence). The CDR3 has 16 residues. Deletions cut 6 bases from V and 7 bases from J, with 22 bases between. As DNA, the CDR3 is TGTGCCAGTAGCCACCGCCAGGGAATTTTGGTACAGCCCCAGCATTTT. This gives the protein CASSHRQGILVQPQHF.

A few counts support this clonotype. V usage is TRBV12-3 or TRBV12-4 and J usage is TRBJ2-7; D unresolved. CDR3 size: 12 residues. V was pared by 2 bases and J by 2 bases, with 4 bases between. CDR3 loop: CASSLWTYEQYF. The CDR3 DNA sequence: TGTGCCAGCAGTTTATGGACCTACGAGCAGTACTTC.

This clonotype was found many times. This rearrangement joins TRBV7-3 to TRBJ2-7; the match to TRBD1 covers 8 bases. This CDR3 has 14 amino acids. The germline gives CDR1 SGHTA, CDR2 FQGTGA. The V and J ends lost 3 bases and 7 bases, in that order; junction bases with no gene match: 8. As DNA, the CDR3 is TGTGCCAGCAGCTTTTACGACAGGGGTAGTGAGCAGTACTTC. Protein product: CASSFYDRGSEQYF.

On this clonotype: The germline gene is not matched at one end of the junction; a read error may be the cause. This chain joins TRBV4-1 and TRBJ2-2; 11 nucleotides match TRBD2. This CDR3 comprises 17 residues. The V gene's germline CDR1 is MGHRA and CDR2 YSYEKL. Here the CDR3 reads CASNQVSGTSGTGELFF. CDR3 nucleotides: TGCGCCAGCAACCAAGTATCCGGGACTAGCGGCACCGGGGAGCTGTTTTTT.

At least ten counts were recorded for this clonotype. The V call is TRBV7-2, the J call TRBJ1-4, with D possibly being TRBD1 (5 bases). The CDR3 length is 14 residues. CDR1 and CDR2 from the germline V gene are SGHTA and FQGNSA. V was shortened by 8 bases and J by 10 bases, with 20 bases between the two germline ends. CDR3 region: CASAVGAGSGKLFF. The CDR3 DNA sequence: TGTGCCAGCGCGGTCGGGGCAGGGTCAGGAAAACTGTTTTTT.

CDR3 loop: CASSYSVGDNQPQHF. CDR3 in DNA: TGTGCCAGCAGTTACTCGGTGGGGGACAATCAGCCCCAGCATTTT. This sequence joins TRBV6-6 and TRBJ1-5; possibly TRBD1 for D (5 bases). The length of the CDR3 is 15 residues. The V gene lost 0 bases and the J gene lost 3 bases, with 9 bases spanning the gap. Germline CDR1 and CDR2: MNHNY and SVGAGI (reference sequence).